This T cell receptor beta chain was found in a study of OX40 agonist ivuxolimab in advanced cancers. Study background: Of mixed ages from roughly 23 to 80 and averaging roughly 60 years, the group was roughly 83% male.

Worth noting for this clone: What it recognizes is unknown.

The table came from immunoSEQ multiplex PCR; TCRdb's copy has only in-frame clones and leaves some out. The table records tens of thousands of clones, roughly 84% of them present only once. Study-wide points: Undetermined was the antigen specificity of the expanded peripheral T cells. Fewer expanded clones were found on average in CD4+ than in CD8+ T cells.

The CDR3 consists of 17 residues. Germline CDR1 reads LNHDA; CDR2 reads SQIVND (reference sequence). Trimming removed 2 bases from V and 6 bases from J, with 19 bases in between. V is TRBV19 and J is TRBJ2-2, with D possibly matching TRBD1 (5 bases). The source of this sequence is an adult with an advanced solid tumor such as melanoma, head and neck, liver or kidney cancer. The sample consisted of CD4+ or CD8+ T cells sorted from blood, taken in a trial of the OX40 agonist ivuxolimab. The CDR3 DNA is TGTGCCAGTAGTATACATCAGCAGGGCGTTAGCCCCGGGGAGCTGTTTTTT. Translation: CASSIHQQGVSPGELFF. Full variable domain (missing parts from reference TRBV19 and TRBJ2-2): DGGITQSPKYLFRKEGQNVTLSCEQNLNHDAMYWYRQDPGQGLRLIYYSQIVNDFQKGDIAEGYSVSREKKESFPLTVTSAQKNPTAFYLCASSIHQQGVSPGELFFGEGSRLTVL.